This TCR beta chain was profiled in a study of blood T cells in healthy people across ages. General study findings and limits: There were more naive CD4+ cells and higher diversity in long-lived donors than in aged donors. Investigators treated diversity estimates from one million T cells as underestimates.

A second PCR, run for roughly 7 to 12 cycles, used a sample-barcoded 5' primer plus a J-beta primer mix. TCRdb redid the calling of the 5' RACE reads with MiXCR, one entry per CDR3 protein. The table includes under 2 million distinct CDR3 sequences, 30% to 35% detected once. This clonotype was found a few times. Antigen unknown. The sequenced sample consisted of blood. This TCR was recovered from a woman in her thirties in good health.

The CDR3 is CASSSIAGDPYEQYF. CDR3 nucleotides: TGTGCCAGCAGCTCCATAGCGGGGGATCCCTACGAGCAGTACTTC. This chain connects TRBV7-9 to TRBJ2-7; 9 nucleotides line up with TRBD2. Germline trimming cut 4 bases from V and 2 bases from J; bases unmatched to any gene: 6. Germline CDR1 is SEHNR and CDR2 is FQNEAQ (reference sequence). The CDR3 sequence is 15 residues long.